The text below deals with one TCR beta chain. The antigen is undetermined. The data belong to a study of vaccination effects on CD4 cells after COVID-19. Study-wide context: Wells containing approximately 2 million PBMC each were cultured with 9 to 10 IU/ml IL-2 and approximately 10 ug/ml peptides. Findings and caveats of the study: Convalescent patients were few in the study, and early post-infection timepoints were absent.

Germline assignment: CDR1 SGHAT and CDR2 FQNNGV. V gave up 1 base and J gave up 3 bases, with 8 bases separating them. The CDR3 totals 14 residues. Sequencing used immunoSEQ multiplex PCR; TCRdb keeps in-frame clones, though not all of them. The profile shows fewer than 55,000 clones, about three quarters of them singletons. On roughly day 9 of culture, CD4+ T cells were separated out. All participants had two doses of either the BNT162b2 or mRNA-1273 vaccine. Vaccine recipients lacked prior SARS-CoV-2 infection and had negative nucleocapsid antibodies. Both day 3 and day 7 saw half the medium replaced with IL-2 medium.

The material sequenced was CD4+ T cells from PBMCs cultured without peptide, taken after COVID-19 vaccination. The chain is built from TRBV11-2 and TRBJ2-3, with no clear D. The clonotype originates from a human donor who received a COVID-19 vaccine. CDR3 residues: CASSLGFGTDTQYF. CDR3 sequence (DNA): TGTGCCAGCAGCTTAGGTTTCGGGACAGATACGCAGTATTTT.